Following are 15 T cell receptor beta chains from one sample sequenced in a study of T cell clonotyping in hematopoietic cell transplantation. The repertoire was sequenced with immunoSEQ multiplex PCR; TCRdb's copy has only in-frame clones and lacks some. The repertoire includes some 7,000 clones, over 95% of them detected once, and roughly 0.64% sits in the top ten. Sequences were derived from PBMCs, sampled 30 days after allogeneic stem cell transplant. The receptors shown here come from a male patient between 55 and 70 years old who had an allogeneic stem cell transplant from a related donor, so the T cells may come from the graft donor. Some clones in this sample may be carry-over from other donors' samples.

The V gene is TRBV7-3, the J gene TRBJ2-3; 7 bases fit TRBD1. Per germline, CDR1 SGHTA and CDR2 FQGTGA. V was pared by 3 bases and J by 2 bases, with 2 bases of the junction left unmatched. The CDR3 is 14 residues long. CDR3 coding DNA: TGTGCCAGCAGCTTCGGGACAGCCACAGATACGCAGTATTTT. Amino acid sequence: CASSFGTATDTQYF.

The chain recombines TRBV6-5 with TRBJ1-2; D gene ambiguous. This CDR3 spans 14 amino acids. Between the trimmed V and J ends, which lost 0 bases and 7 bases, there was a span of 12 bases. The germline gives CDR1 MNHEY, CDR2 SVGAGI. The CDR3 is CASSYSRGLSGYTF. The CDR3 coding sequence is TGTGCCAGCAGTTACTCGAGAGGTCTTAGTGGCTACACCTTC.

V usage is TRBV7-6 and J usage is TRBJ2-7; possibly TRBD1 for D (5 bases). V was shortened by 3 bases and J by 6 bases, with 12 bases between the two germline ends. Looked up from germline, CDR1 is SGHVS and CDR2 is FNYEAQ. This CDR3 contains 13 residues. CDR3 coding DNA: TGTGCCAGCAGCTTCGTATTAGGGGCCGAGCAGTACTTC. Translation: CASSFVLGAEQYF. Supplemented by reference TRBV7-6 and TRBJ2-7, the full variable domain reads GAGVSQSPRYKVTKRGQDVALRCDPISGHVSLYWYRQALGQGPEFLTYFNYEAQQDKSGLPNDRFSAERPEGSISTLTIQRTEQRDSAMYRCASSFVLGAEQYFGPGTRLTVT.

The chain is built from TRBV5-4 and TRBJ2-5; D gene ambiguous. Trimming stripped 0 bases from V and 5 bases from J, with 8 bases between. Germline V lookup: CDR1 SGHNT, CDR2 YYREEE (reference sequence). CDR3 length: 13 residues. The CDR3: CASSLDWGETQYF. The CDR3 DNA reads as TGTGCCAGCAGCTTGGATTGGGGTGAGACCCAGTACTTC.

The genes are TRBV11-2 and TRBJ2-1; 7 bases agree with TRBD2. Germline CDR1 and CDR2: SGHAT and FQNNGV. V lost 2 bases to trimming and J lost 6 bases; unmatched junction nucleotides: 4. The CDR3 contains 14 residues. The CDR3 nucleotides are TGTGCCAGCAGCTTAACGAGCGGGGCCAATGAGCAGTTCTTC. It specifies CASSLTSGANEQFF.

The CDR3 loop is CASSVGHTWGRAFF. DNA of the CDR3: TGTGCCAGCAGTGTTGGACACACTTGGGGGAGGGCTTTCTTT. The chain is built from TRBV25-1 and TRBJ1-1; a weak D match, TRBD1 (5 bases). The CDR3 runs to 14 residues. The V gene lost 4 bases and the J gene lost 11 bases, with 20 bases spanning the gap. Germline V gene data show CDR1 as MGHDK and CDR2 as SYGVNS.

CDR3 region: CASSLDGINEKLFF. The CDR3 region has the DNA TGTGCCAGCAGCTTGGACGGGATAAATGAAAAACTGTTTTTT. V is TRBV5-4 and J is TRBJ1-4, with D unclear. The germline V gene has CDR1 SGHNT and CDR2 YYREEE (reference sequence). This CDR3 spans 14 amino acids. Trimming took off 0 bases at V and 5 bases at J, with 8 bases between the two ends. The complete variable domain, with remaining parts taken from reference TRBV5-4 and TRBJ1-4, reads ETGVTQSPTHLIKTRGQQVTLRCSSQSGHNTVSWYQQALGQGPQFIFQYYREEENGRGNFPPRFSGLQFPNYSSELNVNALELDDSALYLCASSLDGINEKLFFGSGTQLSVL.

The chain joins TRBV6-5 to TRBJ1-4; D not resolved. The V gene lost 0 bases and the J gene lost 3 bases, with 8 bases spanning the gap. The CDR3 contains 15 residues. Germline CDR1 reads MNHEY; CDR2 reads SVGAGI. CDR3: CASSYSGLANEKLFF. CDR3 DNA sequence: TGTGCCAGCAGTTACTCAGGGCTTGCTAATGAAAAACTGTTTTTT.

The chain joins TRBV15 to TRBJ1-6; no clear D. Germline CDR1 reads LNHNV; CDR2 reads YYDKDF (reference sequence). The V end lost 0 bases, the J end lost 14 bases, and 11 bases lay between the germline ends. The CDR3 runs to 13 residues. The CDR3 nucleotides are TGTGCCACCAGCAGAGATCGGCAAGGGTCCCTCCACTTT. Its translation: CATSRDRQGSLHF.

V gene TRBV18 combines with J gene TRBJ1-5; weak D call: TRBD1 (5 bases). The CDR3 sequence is 15 residues long. V was trimmed by 3 bases and J by 2 bases, leaving 11 bases between them. Germline CDR1 KGHSH, CDR2 LQKENI. The CDR3 region has the DNA TGTGCCAGCTCACCGACAGCCAGCCGCAATCAGCCCCAGCATTTT. Residues: CASSPTASRNQPQHF. The entire variable domain, with the rest obtained from reference TRBV18 and TRBJ1-5, is as follows: NAGVMQNPRHLVRRRGQEARLRCSPMKGHSHVYWYRQLPEEGLKFMVYLQKENIIDESGMPKERFSAEFPKEGPSILRIQQVVRGDSAAYFCASSPTASRNQPQHFGDGTRLSIL.

The rearrangement joins TRBV6-5 to TRBJ2-7; 10 bases map to TRBD1. CDR1 is MNHEY, CDR2 SVGAGI, per germline. This CDR3 is 14 amino acids long. The trim removed 6 bases at V and 1 base at J, leaving 3 bases unmatched. CDR3 coding DNA: TGTGCCAGCAGAAAGGGACAGGGGTCCTACGAGCAGTACTTC. Translating gives CASRKGQGSYEQYF.

V usage is TRBV4-3 and J usage is TRBJ2-4; D might be TRBD1 (5 bases). Germline V gene lookup returns CDR1 LGHNA and CDR2 YSLEER. Trimming took 5 bases from V and 0 from J, leaving 8 bases between them. The CDR3 extends over 14 amino acids. The CDR3 nucleotides are TGCGCCAGCAGCTGGACATTAGCCAAAAACATTCAGTACTTC. This encodes CASSWTLAKNIQYF.

V gene TRBV5-1 combines with J gene TRBJ1-2, with 7 positions matching TRBD1. The germline CDR1 and CDR2 sequences are SGHRS and YFSETQ. This CDR3 is 16 amino acids long. The V segment lost 3 bases and the J segment 3 bases; nucleotides outside the gene matches: 11. The DNA for the CDR3 is TGCGCCAGCAGCTCTAAGGCTCAAACAGGGGACTATGGCTACACCTTC. This encodes CASSSKAQTGDYGYTF.

The chain couples TRBV4-3 to TRBJ1-1; D is unresolved. The CDR3 totals 15 residues. Germline V lookup: CDR1 LGHNA, CDR2 YSLEER. V was clipped by 2 bases and J by 6 bases, with 16 bases between them. The CDR3, as DNA: TGCGCCAGCAGCCAACACCACAAGACCGAACCTGAAGCTTTCTTT. Translation: CASSQHHKTEPEAFF.

This clone occurred once. The chain carries TRBV19 and TRBJ2-1; D is ambiguous. This CDR3 has 11 amino acids. Trimming took 6 bases from V and 7 from J, leaving 7 bases between them. Germline lookup yields CDR1 LNHDA and CDR2 SQIVND (reference sequence). DNA for the CDR3: TGTGCCAGTAGATCGGTGAATGAGCAGTTCTTC. Translated, it gives CASRSVNEQFF.